This entry lists 14 T cell receptor beta chains sequenced from one sample in a study of T cells in Graves' hyperthyroidism and ophthalmopathy. RNA transcripts gave rise to amplified TCR beta CDR3 regions. Using the HTBI primer set, a first-round RT-PCR was run on the TCR CDR3. TCRdb re-analysed the multiplex PCR reads in MiXCR, keeping a single row per CDR3 protein. The data show approximately 400,000 distinct CDR3 sequences, approximately 14% seen once. The sample consisted of blood. These receptors originate from a woman aged 55-69 years with Graves' hyperthyroidism.

This clonotype showed up just a few times. The V gene is TRBV4-1, the J gene TRBJ2-1; 7 bases are a match to TRBD1. Germline lookup yields CDR1 MGHRA and CDR2 YSYEKL. CDR3 length equals 16 residues. The ends lost 2 bases at V and 5 bases at J; junction bases unmatched: 9. CDR3 in amino acids: CASSQSPGQSHNEQFF. The CDR3 DNA reads as TGCGCCAGCAGCCAATCACCGGGACAGTCTCACAATGAGCAGTTCTTC.

On this clonotype: This CDR3 is missing its conserved last phenylalanine or tryptophan, likely due to a read error. The chain carries TRBV28 and TRBJ1-1, with D possibly matching TRBD1 (5 bases). The germline V gene has CDR1 MDHEN and CDR2 SYDVKM. With 2 bases removed from V and 7 bases from J, the gap between germline ends came to 11 bases. This CDR3 contains 13 residues. CDR3 sequence (DNA): TGTGCCAGCAGTTTACAGGGTCGGGATGAAGCTTTCCTT. Translated, it gives CASSLQGRDEAFL.

Ten or more counts support this clonotype. V and J are TRBV11-2 and TRBJ2-7; perhaps TRBD2 as D (5 bases). This CDR3 region has 13 residues. Per the germline V gene, CDR1 is SGHAT and CDR2 is FQNNGV. The V end lost 6 bases, the J end lost 3 bases, and 12 bases lay between the germline ends. The CDR3 region is CASSNDRGYEQYF. In DNA, the CDR3 is TGTGCCAGCAGTAATGACCGGGGCTACGAGCAGTACTTC.

This clonotype was observed many times. This rearrangement joins TRBV14 to TRBJ1-1; D not resolved. Trimming took off 2 bases at V and 11 bases at J, with 12 bases between the two ends. Germline CDR1 is SGHDN and CDR2 is FVKESK. This CDR3 contains 12 residues. The CDR3 region is CASSQREYGAFF. The CDR3 coding sequence is TGTGCCAGCAGCCAAAGGGAATATGGGGCTTTCTTT.

This clonotype was detected ten times or more. The rearrangement links TRBV24-1 to TRBJ2-7; D not certain. V gave up 4 bases and J gave up 3 bases, with 12 bases separating them. The CDR3 is 14 residues long. Per the germline V gene, CDR1 is KGHDR and CDR2 is SFDVKD. The CDR3 protein is CATSDPDVDYEQYF. CDR3 coding DNA: TGTGCCACCAGTGACCCTGACGTTGACTACGAGCAGTACTTC.

This clonotype came up many times. The chain is built from TRBV2 and TRBJ2-7; D assignment may be TRBD1 or TRBD2 (5 bases each). This CDR3 is built from 15 residues. The germline V and J ends were trimmed by 6 bases and 6 bases, with 21 bases remaining between them. The germline V gene encodes CDR1 SNHLY and CDR2 FYNNEI. In DNA, the CDR3 is TGTGCCAGCAGGAGGGACGCCGCAACCGCGCGCGAGCAGTACTTC. Translating it yields CASRRDAATAREQYF.

The chain employs TRBV9 and TRBJ2-7; D call uncertain. The V and J ends lost 1 base and 1 base respectively, with 12 bases between them. Germline loops: CDR1 SGDLS, CDR2 YYNGEE. CDR3 length: 15 amino acids. The CDR3 DNA reads TGTGCCAGCAGCGTAAGTGGCGTCACTTCCTACGAGCAGTACTTC. This codes for CASSVSGVTSYEQYF.

V and J are TRBV5-8 and TRBJ2-1; D is unresolved. Trimming took 6 bases from V and 0 from J, leaving 10 bases between them. Germline V CDR1 and CDR2: SGHTS, YDEGEE. The CDR3 loop spans 14 amino acids. As DNA, the CDR3 is TGTGCCAGCAACCCCTTTGCCTCCTACAATGAGCAGTTCTTC. Its translation: CASNPFASYNEQFF.

This clonotype appeared once. This sequence may be a read error, since a much larger clone differs from it by one base. The J gene is TRBJ1-2, the V gene TRBV30, with D perhaps matching TRBD1 (5 bases). V gave up 3 bases and J gave up 0 bases, with 8 bases separating them. CDR3 length: 13 amino acids. CDR1 is GTSNPN and CDR2 is SVGIG in the germline V gene (reference sequence). CDR3 nucleotide sequence: TGTGCCTGGAGAACGGGACCTAACTATGGCTACACCTTC. The encoded protein is CAWRTGPNYGYTF.

The sample holds many counts of this clonotype. The V gene is TRBV3-1, the J gene TRBJ2-7; possible D gene TRBD1, 6 bases. This CDR3 has 12 residues. CDR1 is LGHDT and CDR2 is YNNKEL in the germline V gene (reference sequence). V was cut by 2 bases and J by 6 bases, with 8 bases left in between. The CDR3 is CASSQQGGEQYF. For the CDR3, the DNA is TGTGCCAGCAGCCAACAAGGGGGCGAGCAGTACTTC.

The table lists this clonotype with many counts. This chain joins TRBV10-3 and TRBJ2-3, with a weak D call TRBD1 (6 bases). CDR1 and CDR2 from the germline V gene are ENHRY and SYGVKD. V was clipped by 1 base and J by 2 bases, with 7 bases between them. This CDR3 region has 14 residues. The CDR3 DNA reads TGTGCCATCAGTGAGTACAGGGACACAGATACGCAGTATTTT. Translated, it gives CAISEYRDTDTQYF.

This clonotype was recorded many times. V usage is TRBV12-3 or TRBV12-4 and J usage is TRBJ1-5; no clear D. The CDR3 is made up of 14 amino acids. Trimming shortened V by 0 bases and J by 5 bases, and 8 bases separated the two germline ends. CDR3 sequence reads: CASSLALVDQPQHF. The CDR3 DNA reads TGTGCCAGCAGTTTAGCGCTGGTAGATCAGCCCCAGCATTTT.

The chain joins TRBV6-1 to TRBJ2-7, with TRBD2 matching 10 bases. Germline V CDR1 and CDR2: MNHNS, SASEGT. Losses at the gene ends were 8 bases for V and 3 bases for J; bases not matched to a gene: 7. The CDR3 extends over 14 amino acids. The CDR3 loop reads CASVDSGRFYEQYF. In DNA, the CDR3 is TGTGCCAGCGTCGATAGCGGGAGGTTCTACGAGCAGTACTTC.

This clonotype was seen at least ten times. This sequence joins TRBV28 and TRBJ1-2; possible D gene TRBD1, 6 bases. The CDR3 spans 14 residues. Germline V gene lookup returns CDR1 MDHEN and CDR2 SYDVKM. Trimming left V 2 bases short and J 3 bases short, with 10 bases between. CDR3 nucleotides: TGTGCCAGCAGTTTAGACGGGACACACTATGGCTACACCTTC. Protein: CASSLDGTHYGYTF.